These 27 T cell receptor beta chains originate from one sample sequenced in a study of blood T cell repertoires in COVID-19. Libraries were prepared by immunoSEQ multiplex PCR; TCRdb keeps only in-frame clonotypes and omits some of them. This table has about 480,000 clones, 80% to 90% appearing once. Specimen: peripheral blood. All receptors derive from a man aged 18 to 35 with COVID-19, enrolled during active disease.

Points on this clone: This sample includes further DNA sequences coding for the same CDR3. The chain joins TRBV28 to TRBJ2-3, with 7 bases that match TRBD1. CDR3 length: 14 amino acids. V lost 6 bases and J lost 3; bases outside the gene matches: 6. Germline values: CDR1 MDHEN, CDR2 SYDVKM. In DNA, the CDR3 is TGTGCCAGCAGACTAACAGGGGAAACAGATACGCAGTATTTT. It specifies CASRLTGETDTQYF.

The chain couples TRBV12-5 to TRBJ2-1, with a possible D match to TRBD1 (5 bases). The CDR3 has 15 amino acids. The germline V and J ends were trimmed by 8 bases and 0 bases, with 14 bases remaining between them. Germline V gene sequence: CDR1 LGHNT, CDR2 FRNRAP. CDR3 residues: CASFLGRDSYNEQFF. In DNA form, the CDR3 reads TGTGCTAGTTTCCTAGGCAGGGACTCCTACAATGAGCAGTTCTTC.

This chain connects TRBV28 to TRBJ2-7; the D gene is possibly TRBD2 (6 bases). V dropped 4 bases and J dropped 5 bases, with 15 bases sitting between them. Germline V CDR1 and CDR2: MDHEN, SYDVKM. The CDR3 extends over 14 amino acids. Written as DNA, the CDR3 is TGTGCCAGCAGTTCCGTAGCGGTTCAGAACGAGCAGTACTTC. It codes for CASSSVAVQNEQYF. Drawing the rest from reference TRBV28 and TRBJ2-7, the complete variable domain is DVKVTQSSRYLVKRTGEKVFLECVQDMDHENMFWYRQDPGLGLRLIYFSYDVKMKEKGDIPEGYSVSREKKERFSLILESASTNQTSMYLCASSSVAVQNEQYFGPGTRLTVT.

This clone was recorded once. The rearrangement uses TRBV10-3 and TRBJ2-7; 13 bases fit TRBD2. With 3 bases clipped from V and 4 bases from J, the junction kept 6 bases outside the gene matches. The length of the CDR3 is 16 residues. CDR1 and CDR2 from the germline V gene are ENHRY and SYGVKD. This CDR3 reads CAISDTSGRAGYEQYF. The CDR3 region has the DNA TGTGCCATCAGTGACACTAGCGGGAGGGCCGGGTACGAGCAGTACTTC.

CDR3 sequence: CASSPRTSGAYNEQFF. The CDR3 bases are TGTGCCAGCAGCCCCAGGACTAGCGGGGCCTACAATGAGCAGTTCTTC. The V and J genes are TRBV11-3 and TRBJ2-1; 12 positions match TRBD2. The germline V gene encodes CDR1 SGHNT and CDR2 YENEEA. The CDR3 is made up of 16 amino acids. Germline trimming cut 5 bases from V and 2 bases from J; bases unmatched to any gene: 4.

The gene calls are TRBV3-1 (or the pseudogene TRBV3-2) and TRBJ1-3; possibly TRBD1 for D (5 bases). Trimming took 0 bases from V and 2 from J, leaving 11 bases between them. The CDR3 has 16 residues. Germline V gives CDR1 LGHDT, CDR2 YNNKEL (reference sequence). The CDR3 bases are TGTGCCAGCAGCCAAGATCCGCCAGGGACTGGAAACACCATATATTTT. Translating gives CASSQDPPGTGNTIYF.

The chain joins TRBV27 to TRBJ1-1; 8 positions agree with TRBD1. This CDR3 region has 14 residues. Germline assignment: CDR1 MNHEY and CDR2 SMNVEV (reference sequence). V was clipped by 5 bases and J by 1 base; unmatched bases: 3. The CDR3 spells CASSLGQGNTEAFF. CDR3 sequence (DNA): TGTGCCAGCAGTCTTGGACAGGGGAACACTGAAGCTTTCTTT.

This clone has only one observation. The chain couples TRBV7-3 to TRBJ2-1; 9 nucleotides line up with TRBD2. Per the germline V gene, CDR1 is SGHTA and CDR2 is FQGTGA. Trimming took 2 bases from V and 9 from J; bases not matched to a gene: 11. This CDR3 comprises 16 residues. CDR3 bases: TGTGCCAGCAGCTTACGGGCTAGCGGGGCTTCGGGTGAGCAGTTCTTC. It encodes CASSLRASGASGEQFF. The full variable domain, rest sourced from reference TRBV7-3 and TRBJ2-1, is GAGVSQTPSNKVTEKGKYVELRCDPISGHTALYWYRQSLGQGPEFLIYFQGTGAADDSGLPNDRFFAVRPEGSVSTLKIQRTERGDSAVYLCASSLRASGASGEQFFGPGTRLTVL.

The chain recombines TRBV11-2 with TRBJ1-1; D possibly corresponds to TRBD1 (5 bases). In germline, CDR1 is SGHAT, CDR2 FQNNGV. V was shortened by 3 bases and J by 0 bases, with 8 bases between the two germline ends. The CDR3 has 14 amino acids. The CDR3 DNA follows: TGTGCCAGCAGCTTCACAGGTATGAACACTGAAGCTTTCTTT. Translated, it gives CASSFTGMNTEAFF.

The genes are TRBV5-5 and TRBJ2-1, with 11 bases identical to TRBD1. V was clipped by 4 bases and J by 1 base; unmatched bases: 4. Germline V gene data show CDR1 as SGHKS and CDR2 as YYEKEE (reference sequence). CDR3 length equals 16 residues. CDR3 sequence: CASSRGTGGSYNEQFF. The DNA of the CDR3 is TGTGCCAGCAGCCGGGGGACAGGGGGTTCCTACAATGAGCAGTTCTTC.

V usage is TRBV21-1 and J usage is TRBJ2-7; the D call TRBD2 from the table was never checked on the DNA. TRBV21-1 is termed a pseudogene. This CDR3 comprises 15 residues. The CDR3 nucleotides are TGTGCCAGCAGCGAGCGACTAGCGGTCCCCTACGAGCAGTACTTC. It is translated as CASSERLAVPYEQYF.

The CDR3 is CASSQAAPGNEQFF. CDR3 nucleotides: TGTGCCAGCAGCCAAGCCGCTCCAGGGAATGAGCAGTTCTTC. The V and J genes are TRBV3-1 (or the pseudogene TRBV3-2) and TRBJ2-1; D may be TRBD1 (5 bases). This CDR3 is built from 14 residues. Per the germline V gene, CDR1 is LGHDT and CDR2 is YNNKEL (reference sequence). V gave up 1 base and J gave up 7 bases, with 11 bases separating them.

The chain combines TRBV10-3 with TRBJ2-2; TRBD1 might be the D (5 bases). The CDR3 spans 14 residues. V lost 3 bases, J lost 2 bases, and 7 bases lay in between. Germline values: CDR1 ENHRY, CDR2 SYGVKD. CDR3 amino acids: CAISEGANTGELFF. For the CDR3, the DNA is TGTGCCATCAGTGAAGGGGCTAACACCGGGGAGCTGTTTTTT.

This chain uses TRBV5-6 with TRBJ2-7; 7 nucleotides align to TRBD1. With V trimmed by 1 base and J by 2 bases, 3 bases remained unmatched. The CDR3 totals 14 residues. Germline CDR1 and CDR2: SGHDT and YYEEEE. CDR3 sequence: CASSLQGDTYEQYF. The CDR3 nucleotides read TGTGCCAGCAGCTTGCAGGGGGACACCTACGAGCAGTACTTC. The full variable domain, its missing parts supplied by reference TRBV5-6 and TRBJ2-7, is DAGVTQSPTHLIKTRGQQVTLRCSPKSGHDTVSWYQQALGQGPQFIFQYYEEEERQRGNFPDRFSGHQFPNYSSELNVNALLLGDSALYLCASSLQGDTYEQYFGPGTRLTVT.

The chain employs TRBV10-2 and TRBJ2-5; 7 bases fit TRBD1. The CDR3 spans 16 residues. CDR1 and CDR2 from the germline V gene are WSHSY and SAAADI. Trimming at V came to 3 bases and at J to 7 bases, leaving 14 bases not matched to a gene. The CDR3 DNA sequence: TGCGCCAGCAGTGACCTCAGACAGGGTCAAGGTGGGACCCAGTACTTC. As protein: CASSDLRQGQGGTQYF.

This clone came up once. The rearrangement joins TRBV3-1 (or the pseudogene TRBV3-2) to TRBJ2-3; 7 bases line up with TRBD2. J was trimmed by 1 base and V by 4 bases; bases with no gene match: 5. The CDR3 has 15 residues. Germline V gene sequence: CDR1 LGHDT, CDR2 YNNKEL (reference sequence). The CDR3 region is CASSPGGGGTDTQYF. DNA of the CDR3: TGTGCCAGCAGCCCGGGAGGCGGGGGCACAGATACGCAGTATTTT.

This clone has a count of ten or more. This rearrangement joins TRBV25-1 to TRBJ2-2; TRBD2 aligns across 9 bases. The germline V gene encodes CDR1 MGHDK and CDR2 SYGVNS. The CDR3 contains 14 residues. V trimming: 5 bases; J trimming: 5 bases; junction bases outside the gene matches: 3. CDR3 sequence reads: CASSLAGRTGELFF. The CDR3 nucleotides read TGTGCCAGCAGTCTAGCGGGACGGACCGGGGAGCTGTTTTTT.

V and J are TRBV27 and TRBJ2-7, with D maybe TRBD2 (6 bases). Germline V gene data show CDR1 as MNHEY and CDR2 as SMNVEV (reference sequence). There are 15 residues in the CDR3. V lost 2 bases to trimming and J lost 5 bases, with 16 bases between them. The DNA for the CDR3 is TGTGCCAGCAGTTTAGACTTTAGGAGGGCAAACGAGCAGTACTTC. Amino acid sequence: CASSLDFRRANEQYF.

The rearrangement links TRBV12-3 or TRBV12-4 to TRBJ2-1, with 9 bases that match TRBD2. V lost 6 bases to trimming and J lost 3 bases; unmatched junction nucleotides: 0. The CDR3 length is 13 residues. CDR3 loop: CASRLAGYNEQFF. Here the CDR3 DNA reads TGTGCCAGCAGACTAGCGGGCTACAATGAGCAGTTCTTC.

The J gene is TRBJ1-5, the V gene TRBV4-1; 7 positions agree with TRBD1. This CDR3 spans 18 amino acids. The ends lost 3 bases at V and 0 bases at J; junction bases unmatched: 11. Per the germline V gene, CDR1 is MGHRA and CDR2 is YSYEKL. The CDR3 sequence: CASSHPRGTAYSNQPQHF. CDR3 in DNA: TGCGCCAGCAGCCACCCCAGGGGGACAGCCTATAGCAATCAGCCCCAGCATTTT.

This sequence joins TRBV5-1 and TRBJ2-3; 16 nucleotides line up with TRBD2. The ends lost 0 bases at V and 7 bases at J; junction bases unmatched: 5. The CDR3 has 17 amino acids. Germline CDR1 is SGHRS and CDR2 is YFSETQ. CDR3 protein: CASSLDGTSGRANTQYF. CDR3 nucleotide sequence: TGCGCCAGCAGCTTGGATGGGACTAGCGGGAGGGCCAATACGCAGTATTTT. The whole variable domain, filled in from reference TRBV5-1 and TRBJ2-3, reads KAGVTQTPRYLIKTRGQQVTLSCSPISGHRSVSWYQQTPGQGLQFLFEYFSETQRNKGNFPGRFSGRQFSNSRSEMNVSTLELGDSALYLCASSLDGTSGRANTQYFGPGTRLTVL.

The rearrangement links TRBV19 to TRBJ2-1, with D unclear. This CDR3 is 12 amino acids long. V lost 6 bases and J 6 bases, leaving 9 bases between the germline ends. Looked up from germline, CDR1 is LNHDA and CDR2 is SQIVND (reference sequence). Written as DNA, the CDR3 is TGTGCCAGTAGCATCCCCCCCAATGAGCAGTTCTTC. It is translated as CASSIPPNEQFF. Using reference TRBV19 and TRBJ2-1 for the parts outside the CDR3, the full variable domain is DGGITQSPKYLFRKEGQNVTLSCEQNLNHDAMYWYRQDPGQGLRLIYYSQIVNDFQKGDIAEGYSVSREKKESFPLTVTSAQKNPTAFYLCASSIPPNEQFFGPGTRLTVL.

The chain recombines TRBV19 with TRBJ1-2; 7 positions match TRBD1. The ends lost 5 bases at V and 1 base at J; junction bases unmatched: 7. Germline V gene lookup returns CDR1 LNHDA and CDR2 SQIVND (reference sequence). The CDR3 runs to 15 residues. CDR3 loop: CASSYRGSDNYGYTF. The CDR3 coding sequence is TGTGCCAGTAGTTACAGGGGCTCCGATAACTATGGCTACACCTTC.

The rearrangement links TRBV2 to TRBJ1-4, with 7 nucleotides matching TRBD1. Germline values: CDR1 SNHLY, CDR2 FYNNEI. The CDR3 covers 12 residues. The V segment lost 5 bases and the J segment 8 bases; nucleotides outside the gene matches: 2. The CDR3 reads CASSQGQEKLFF. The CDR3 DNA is TGTGCCAGCAGTCAGGGACAGGAAAAACTGTTTTTT. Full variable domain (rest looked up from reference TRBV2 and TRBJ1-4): EPEVTQTPSHQVTQMGQEVILRCVPISNHLYFYWYRQILGQKVEFLVSFYNNEISEKSEIFDDQFSVERPDGSNFTLKIRSTKLEDSAMYFCASSQGQEKLFFGSGTQLSVL.

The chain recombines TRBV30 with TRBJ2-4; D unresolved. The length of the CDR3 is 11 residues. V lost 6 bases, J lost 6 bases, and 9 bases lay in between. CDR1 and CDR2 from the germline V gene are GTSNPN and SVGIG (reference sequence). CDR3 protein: CACATGNIQYF. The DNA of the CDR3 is TGTGCCTGCGCGACGGGAAACATTCAGTACTTC.

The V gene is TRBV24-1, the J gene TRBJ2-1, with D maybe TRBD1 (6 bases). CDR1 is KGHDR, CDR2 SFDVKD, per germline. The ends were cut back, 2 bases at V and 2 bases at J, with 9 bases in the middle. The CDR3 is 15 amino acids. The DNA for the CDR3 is TGTGCCACCAGTGATTCGGGACAACCCTACAATGAGCAGTTCTTC. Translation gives CATSDSGQPYNEQFF.

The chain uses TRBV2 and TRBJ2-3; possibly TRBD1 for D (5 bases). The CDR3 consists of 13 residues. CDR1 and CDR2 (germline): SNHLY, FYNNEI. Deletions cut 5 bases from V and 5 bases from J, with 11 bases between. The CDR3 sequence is CASSSRDGDTQYF. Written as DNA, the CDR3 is TGTGCCAGCAGTTCCAGGGATGGAGATACGCAGTATTTT. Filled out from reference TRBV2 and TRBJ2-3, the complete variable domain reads EPEVTQTPSHQVTQMGQEVILRCVPISNHLYFYWYRQILGQKVEFLVSFYNNEISEKSEIFDDQFSVERPDGSNFTLKIRSTKLEDSAMYFCASSSRDGDTQYFGPGTRLTVL.